The subject of this entry is one TCR beta chain. This record belongs to a study of shared clonotypes between healthy human individuals. Study at large: Donors were a couple of women and a few men aged 18 to 49.

The CDR3 is made up of 17 amino acids. CDR1 and CDR2 from the germline V gene are SEHNR and FQNEAQ (reference sequence). V lost 5 bases, J lost 3 bases, and 20 bases lay in between. Only in-frame clones appear in the TCRdb table, and some are missing; sequencing was by immunoSEQ multiplex PCR. The sample comprises about 120,000 clones, over 65% of which are singletons, and roughly 24% rests with the top ten. Healthy HIV-negative adults without recent acute infections or vaccinations served as donors. Combining CD45RO+ cells with CCR7-negative CD45RA+ TemRA cells gave CD8 memory. The chain carries TRBV7-9 and TRBJ2-1; D possibly uses TRBD1 or TRBD2 (5 bases each). The sample was memory CD8+ T cells sorted from blood. Noted subset: CD45RO+ cells pooled with CCR7-negative TemRA cells. This receptor was identified in a woman aged 25 to 39 in good health. The CDR3 bases are TGTGCCAGCAGCCCAGGAGGTGGGGGAGTAATCTACAATGAGCAGTTCTTC. Protein product: CASSPGGGGVIYNEQFF.